The 30 T cell receptor beta chains below all came from one sample that was sequenced in a study of blood T cell repertoires in COVID-19. Some clones are missing from TCRdb's copy, which holds only in-frame ones; the method was immunoSEQ multiplex PCR. The sample contains fewer than 450,000 clones, 88% of which appear only once. Sequenced material: peripheral blood. The receptor set was obtained from a woman aged 50 to 65 with COVID-19, enrolled during active disease.

The V call is TRBV9, the J call TRBJ2-3, with 7 bases lining up with TRBD1. CDR3 size: 15 residues. Germline CDR1 and CDR2: SGDLS and YYNGEE. Losses at the gene ends were 4 bases for V and 0 bases for J; bases not matched to a gene: 5. CDR3 in DNA: TGTGCCAGCAGCACGGGACAGACTAGCACAGATACGCAGTATTTT. Residues: CASSTGQTSTDTQYF.

The chain has TRBV27 and TRBJ1-1; D is possibly TRBD1 (6 bases). The germline gives CDR1 MNHEY, CDR2 SMNVEV (reference sequence). The CDR3 sequence is 17 residues long. V lost 1 base to trimming and J lost 0 bases, with 15 bases between them. This chain's CDR3 is CASSLLQGGGMNTEAFF. Written as DNA, the CDR3 is TGTGCCAGCAGTTTATTACAGGGCGGTGGGATGAACACTGAAGCTTTCTTT.

V is TRBV2 and J is TRBJ1-1; D not resolved. V gave up 4 bases and J gave up 2 bases, with 11 bases separating them. There are 14 residues in the CDR3. Germline V CDR1 and CDR2: SNHLY, FYNNEI. The CDR3: CASSVSRTNTEAFF. The DNA of the CDR3 is TGTGCCAGCAGTGTGAGTCGCACCAACACTGAAGCTTTCTTT.

This chain links TRBV6-4 with TRBJ2-3; D not certain. V lost 2 bases to trimming and J lost 2 bases, with 2 bases between them. The CDR3 runs 12 residues. Looked up from germline, CDR1 is MRHNA and CDR2 is SNTAGT. In DNA, the CDR3 is TGTGCCAGCAGTGACCACACAGATACGCAGTATTTT. Its translation is CASSDHTDTQYF.

The chain employs TRBV6-5 and TRBJ2-3; D is perhaps TRBD2 (5 bases). The CDR3 is 13 amino acids. Trimming pared 6 bases from V and 6 bases from J, leaving 13 bases between. CDR1 and CDR2 from the germline V gene are MNHEY and SVGAGI. The CDR3 spells CASRRHRGDTQYF. DNA of the CDR3: TGTGCCAGCAGGCGGCACCGCGGGGATACGCAGTATTTT.

This clone showed up just a few times. The gene calls are TRBV18 and TRBJ2-1; 10 bases align to TRBD2. Germline V gives CDR1 KGHSH, CDR2 LQKENI. J lost 7 bases, V lost 3 bases, and 6 bases had no gene match. This CDR3 has 15 amino acids. In DNA, the CDR3 is TGTGCCAGCTCACCCCTCACTAGCGGGGAGAATGAGCAGTTCTTC. Amino acid sequence: CASSPLTSGENEQFF.

This chain uses TRBV28 with TRBJ1-1; no firm D call. CDR1 is MDHEN and CDR2 is SYDVKM in the germline V gene. V was trimmed by 6 bases and J by 7 bases, leaving 15 bases between them. The CDR3 extends over 13 amino acids. The CDR3, as DNA: TGTGCCAGCAGCCCGGTGCTGCCTGTTGAAGCTTTCTTT. Its protein is CASSPVLPVEAFF.

The chain links TRBV7-8 to TRBJ2-1; 9 bases fit TRBD2. The germline V gene encodes CDR1 SGHVS and CDR2 FQNEAQ. Trimming removed 0 bases from V and 7 bases from J; junction bases left unmatched: 7. The CDR3 extends over 16 amino acids. The CDR3 DNA sequence: TGTGCCAGCAGCTTAGCCCCCGGCGGGGGGGCTAATGAGCAGTTCTTC. Protein product: CASSLAPGGGANEQFF.

This clone was seen only once. The chain employs TRBV3-1 (or the pseudogene TRBV3-2) and TRBJ1-2, with no clear D. This CDR3 has 11 residues. Germline-derived CDR1 and CDR2 are LGHDT and YNNKEL (reference sequence). Trimming removed 4 bases from V and 7 bases from J, with 7 bases in between. For the CDR3, the DNA is TGTGCCAGCAGCCTCAGCGGTGGCTACACCTTC. Translated: CASSLSGGYTF.

The chain employs TRBV5-4 and TRBJ2-7, with 9 bases that match TRBD1. There are 16 residues in the CDR3. V shed 4 bases, J shed 3 bases, and the junction held 11 bases outside the gene matches. Looked up from germline, CDR1 is SGHNT and CDR2 is YYREEE (reference sequence). CDR3 DNA: TGTGCCAGCAGCCGGCCGCTCGGGACAGGGAACTACGAGCAGTACTTC. This gives the protein CASSRPLGTGNYEQYF.

This rearrangement joins TRBV19 to TRBJ2-7; 7 bases line up with TRBD1. Trimming removed 3 bases from V and 2 bases from J; junction bases left unmatched: 1. The CDR3 runs 13 residues. CDR1 LNHDA and CDR2 SQIVND come from the germline V gene (reference sequence). This chain's CDR3 is CASSIQGAYEQYF. The DNA of the CDR3 is TGTGCCAGTAGTATCCAGGGGGCCTACGAGCAGTACTTC.

V gene TRBV20-1 combines with J gene TRBJ2-1; possibly TRBD2 for D (5 bases). Trimming removed 3 bases at V and 1 base at J, with 16 bases between. Germline CDR1 reads DFQATT; CDR2 reads SNEGSKA (reference sequence). This CDR3 is built from 16 residues. CDR3 in amino acids: CSASYPPSWSYNEQFF. The CDR3 DNA is TGCAGTGCTAGTTACCCGCCTAGCTGGTCCTACAATGAGCAGTTCTTC.

This rearrangement joins TRBV6-6 to TRBJ2-5, with D perhaps TRBD2 (6 bases). In germline, CDR1 is MNHNY, CDR2 SVGAGI (reference sequence). Trimming stripped 6 bases from V and 5 bases from J, with 10 bases between. The CDR3 is made up of 12 amino acids. The CDR3 DNA reads TGTGCCAGCAGACGCGGGGCGGAGACCCAGTACTTC. It is translated as CASRRGAETQYF.

This chain joins TRBV5-1 and TRBJ1-3; D not resolved. There are 17 residues in the CDR3. Germline CDR1 SGHRS, CDR2 YFSETQ. The V end was cut by 3 bases, the J end by 0 bases, with 16 bases between. CDR3 sequence reads: CASSSQTGSYSGNTIYF. CDR3 sequence (DNA): TGCGCCAGCAGCTCCCAAACGGGGTCTTACTCTGGAAACACCATATATTTT.

This chain uses TRBV7-8 with TRBJ2-7, with 7 positions matching TRBD2. Per germline, CDR1 SGHVS and CDR2 FQNEAQ. The V and J ends lost 0 bases and 6 bases, in that order; junction bases with no gene match: 5. The CDR3 runs 14 residues. The CDR3, as DNA: TGTGCCAGCAGCTTAGCGTCTGGGGGGGGCGAGCAGTACTTC. Amino acid sequence: CASSLASGGGEQYF. The variable domain in full, with the rest retrieved from reference TRBV7-8 and TRBJ2-7, is GAGVSQSPRYKVAKRGQDVALRCDPISGHVSLFWYQQALGQGPEFLTYFQNEAQLDKSGLPSDRFFAERPEGSVSTLKIQRTQQEDSAVYLCASSLASGGGEQYFGPGTRLTVT.

The V call is TRBV18, the J call TRBJ2-3; TRBD2 is a possible D gene (6 bases). This CDR3 comprises 16 residues. The V and J ends lost 5 bases and 2 bases respectively, with 17 bases between them. Germline V CDR1 and CDR2: KGHSH, LQKENI. DNA for the CDR3: TGTGCCAGCTCATTATCATCCGGGGGATCCACAGATACGCAGTATTTT. Amino acids: CASSLSSGGSTDTQYF.

This clone was recorded once. The V call is TRBV5-1, the J call TRBJ2-3; no clear D. Trimming took 6 bases from V and 2 from J, leaving 16 bases between them. The germline CDR1 and CDR2 sequences are SGHRS and YFSETQ. There are 15 residues in the CDR3. This CDR3 is CASTQTLAVTDTQYF. Written as DNA, the CDR3 is TGCGCCAGCACCCAGACCCTTGCGGTCACAGATACGCAGTATTTT.

The chain has TRBV11-2 and TRBJ2-7; D ambiguous. CDR1 is SGHAT and CDR2 is FQNNGV in the germline V gene. V lost 1 base to trimming and J lost 6 bases, with 7 bases between them. This CDR3 is built from 12 residues. The DNA for the CDR3 is TGTGCCAGCAGCTTAGGTTGGAGCGAGCAGTACTTC. This sequence encodes CASSLGWSEQYF.

The chain combines TRBV28 with TRBJ2-5; possibly TRBD1 for D (6 bases). This CDR3 has 15 residues. Germline V gene sequence: CDR1 MDHEN, CDR2 SYDVKM. Trimming pared 8 bases from V and 1 base from J, leaving 17 bases between. The CDR3, as DNA: TGTGCCAGCGCAGCCCCCGGGACACCCCAAGAGACCCAGTACTTC. The encoded protein is CASAAPGTPQETQYF.

The chain recombines TRBV7-2 with TRBJ2-7, with D unresolved. CDR1 and CDR2 (germline): SGHTA, FQGNSA. The V end was cut by 5 bases, the J end by 3 bases, with 8 bases between. The CDR3 runs to 12 residues. DNA of the CDR3: TGTGCCAGCAGCCCACTGGTCTACGAGCAGTACTTC. Protein product: CASSPLVYEQYF.

This clone came up a few times. The gene calls are TRBV6-1 and TRBJ2-5; 9 bases are a match to TRBD1. Germline V gives CDR1 MNHNS, CDR2 SASEGT. There are 14 residues in the CDR3. V was clipped by 3 bases and J by 2 bases; unmatched bases: 1. For the CDR3, the DNA is TGTGCCAGCAGTGACGGACAGGGGCAAGAGACCCAGTACTTC. This translates into CASSDGQGQETQYF.

On this clone: The DNA is left out, because the CDR3 cannot be placed on it with certainty; the CDR3 is given as TCRdb lists it. The chain couples TRBV11-2 to TRBJ2-2; the D call of TRBD2 is as the table states it, not checked on the DNA. Germline values: CDR1 SGHAT, CDR2 FQNNGV. The CDR3 spans 18 residues, counting both ends. The CDR3 loop reads CASILAQWTSSDAGELFF.

This chain links TRBV6-6 with TRBJ2-5, with TRBD1 matching over 10 bases. The germline CDR1 and CDR2 sequences are MNHNY and SVGAGI (reference sequence). With V trimmed by 5 bases and J by 3 bases, 9 bases remained unmatched. This CDR3 has 16 residues. CDR3 protein: CASSTPGQGMEETQYF. In nucleotides, the CDR3 is TGTGCCAGCAGTACCCCGGGACAGGGGATGGAAGAGACCCAGTACTTC.

The J gene is TRBJ2-3, the V gene TRBV24-1, with 7 bases that match TRBD2. J lost 1 base, V lost 3 bases, and 6 bases had no gene match. Germline V gene data show CDR1 as KGHDR and CDR2 as SFDVKD. This CDR3 has 16 amino acids. CDR3 protein: CATSDRAAGGTDTQYF. CDR3 DNA: TGTGCCACCAGTGATCGGGCGGCGGGGGGCACAGATACGCAGTATTTT.

The genes are TRBV29-1 and TRBJ2-7; D possibly corresponds to TRBD2 (6 bases). The CDR3 totals 15 residues. The germline CDR1 and CDR2 sequences are SQVTM and ANQGSEA. Trimming removed 4 bases from V and 0 bases from J, with 16 bases in between. CDR3 coding DNA: TGCAGCGTTGGAACCAGGGAGGTGAGCTCCTACGAGCAGTACTTC. This translates into CSVGTREVSSYEQYF.

Only a few counts were recorded for this clone. This chain connects TRBV19 to TRBJ1-4, with 8 bases matching TRBD1. In germline, CDR1 is LNHDA, CDR2 SQIVND (reference sequence). With 3 bases clipped from V and 4 bases from J, the junction kept 4 bases outside the gene matches. The CDR3 totals 15 residues. CDR3 loop: CASSMWGQDNEKLFF. The CDR3 bases are TGTGCCAGTAGTATGTGGGGACAGGATAATGAAAAACTGTTTTTT.

This sequence joins TRBV5-5 and TRBJ1-1; D gene uncertain. The CDR3 covers 13 residues. The germline CDR1 and CDR2 sequences are SGHKS and YYEKEE (reference sequence). Deletions cut 4 bases from V and 13 bases from J, with 20 bases between. The CDR3 DNA is TGTGCCAGCAGCCCCGAGTCTAGGATGGGAGATTTCTTT. This encodes CASSPESRMGDFF.

This clone was detected once. The rearrangement uses TRBV21-1 and TRBJ2-7; the table's D call, TRBD2, was not checked against the DNA. TRBV21-1 is deemed a pseudogene. The CDR3 length is 15 residues. For the CDR3, the DNA is TGTGCCAGTACCACTAAGAGGGAGGGGAGCTACGAGCAGTACTTC. Translated: CASTTKREGSYEQYF.

Here the CDR3 reads CASSNERSYNEQFF. Written as DNA, the CDR3 is TGTGCCAGCAGTAACGAGCGCTCCTACAATGAGCAGTTCTTC. The rearrangement links TRBV6-5 to TRBJ2-1; unclear D gene. CDR3 length: 14 amino acids. V lost 5 bases and J lost 0, with 8 bases in between. Germline-derived CDR1 and CDR2 are MNHEY and SVGAGI.

With respect to this clone: At the DNA level, this CDR3 is encoded by other sequences in the same sample as well. This chain links TRBV19 with TRBJ2-1; D is unclear. The germline CDR1 and CDR2 sequences are LNHDA and SQIVND (reference sequence). The CDR3 contains 13 residues. Trimming cost V 3 bases and J 3 bases, with 6 bases left between them. The CDR3 is CASSIGGYNEQFF. As DNA, the CDR3 is TGTGCCAGTAGTATCGGCGGCTACAATGAGCAGTTCTTC.